This TCR beta chain was obtained from a study of shared clonotypes between healthy human individuals. Only in-frame clones appear in the TCRdb table, and some are missing; sequencing was by immunoSEQ multiplex PCR. The table includes approximately 1.5 million clones, roughly 98% detected once. V lost 0 bases to trimming and J lost 4 bases, with 14 bases between them. The CDR3 loop spans 15 amino acids. From germline, CDR1 is SGHKS and CDR2 YYEKEE (reference sequence). It was into CD45RA+ naive and CD45RA-negative memory subsets that the CD4+ cells were split. This TCR derives from a man aged 30 to 39 in good health. The source material was naive CD4+ T cells sorted from blood. Described subset: CD45RA+ positively selected. The chain employs TRBV5-5 and TRBJ2-7, with TRBD1 as a possible D gene (6 bases). The CDR3 nucleotides are TGTGCCAGCAGCTTGGTTATGGGACAACATTACGAGCAGTACTTC. Translation: CASSLVMGQHYEQYF.